The clone carrying this TCR beta chain was observed a handful of times. Its target is unknown. V lost 4 bases and J lost 7, with 7 bases in between. The germline V gene encodes CDR1 KGHDR and CDR2 SFDVKD. The CDR3 covers 12 residues. This sample was taken from a study of T cells after yellow fever vaccination. Study-level results: There was a small share of clonotypes that showed up in both the CD4 and CD8 compartments. Contamination by abundant bulk-population clonotypes could be present in FACS-sorted repertoires.

TCRdb re-called the 5' RACE reads through MiXCR, storing one row per CDR3 protein. The data show about 340,000 distinct CDR3 sequences, with around 4.1% seen just once and roughly 26% held by the top ten. The sequencing used PBMCs, collected 5 days after the yellow fever booster vaccination. This receptor was obtained from a man aged 18 to 30 who received the YFV17D yellow fever vaccine. This sequence joins TRBV24-1 and TRBJ1-5; D call uncertain. CDR3 protein: CATSEGRQPQHF. The CDR3 region has the DNA TGTGCCACCAGTGAAGGGAGGCAGCCCCAGCATTTT.